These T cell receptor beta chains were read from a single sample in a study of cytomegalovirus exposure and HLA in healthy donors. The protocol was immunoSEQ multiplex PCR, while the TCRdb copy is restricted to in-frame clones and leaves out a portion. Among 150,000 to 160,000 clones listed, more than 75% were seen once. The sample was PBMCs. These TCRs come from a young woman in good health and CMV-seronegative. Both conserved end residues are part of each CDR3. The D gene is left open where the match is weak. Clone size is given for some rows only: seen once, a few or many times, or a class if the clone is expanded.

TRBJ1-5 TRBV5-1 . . CASSLSGRTDQPQHF TGCGCCAGCAGCTTGTCAGGGCGAACAGATCAGCCCCAGCATTTT
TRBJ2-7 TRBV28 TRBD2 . CASSLVAGDFYEQYF TGTGCCAGCAGTTTAGTAGCGGGGGATTTCTACGAGCAGTACTTC
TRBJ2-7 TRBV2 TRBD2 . CASSRTSGKSYEQYF TGTGCCAGCAGTCGCACTAGCGGGAAATCCTACGAGCAGTACTTC
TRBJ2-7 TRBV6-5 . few CASSYTSLSSYEQYF TGTGCCAGCAGCTATACCTCTTTGAGCTCCTACGAGCAGTACTTC
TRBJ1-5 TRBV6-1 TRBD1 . CASRGQGFNQPQHF TGTGCCAGCAGGGGACAGGGGTTCAATCAGCCCCAGCATTTT
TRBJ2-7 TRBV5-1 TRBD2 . CASSLGTSGRLVYEQYF TGCGCCAGCAGCTTAGGGACTAGCGGGAGGTTGGTCTACGAGCAGTACTTC
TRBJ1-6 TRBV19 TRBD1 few CASRRQGWDSPLHF TGTGCCAGTAGGAGACAGGGGTGGGATTCACCCCTCCACTTT
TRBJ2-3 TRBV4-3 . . CASSQDKGGASTDTQYF TGCGCCAGCAGCCAAGATAAGGGGGGGGCTAGCACAGATACGCAGTATTTT
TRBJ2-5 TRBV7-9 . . CASSSRETQYF TGTGCCAGCAGCTCGAGAGAGACCCAGTACTTC
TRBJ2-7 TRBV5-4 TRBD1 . CASSTDRDSGEQYF TGTGCCAGCAGCACCGACAGGGATTCGGGTGAGCAGTACTTC
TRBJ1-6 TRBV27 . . CASSLKSWSYNSPLHF TGTGCCAGCAGTTTAAAGAGCTGGTCCTATAATTCACCCCTCCACTTT
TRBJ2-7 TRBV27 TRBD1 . CASSYGTGGYEQYF TGTGCCAGCAGTTACGGGACAGGGGGCTACGAGCAGTACTTC
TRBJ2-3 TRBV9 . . CASSVGDTQYF TGTGCCAGCAGCGTCGGAGATACGCAGTATTTT
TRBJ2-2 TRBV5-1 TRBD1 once CASSPGTGGAGELFF TGCGCCAGCAGCCCCGGGACAGGAGGCGCCGGGGAGCTGTTTTTT
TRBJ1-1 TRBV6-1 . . CASSDQPGLLGEAFF TGTGCCAGCAGTGATCAACCCGGACTGTTGGGTGAAGCTTTCTTT
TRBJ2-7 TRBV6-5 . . CASSNRVEAEQYF TGTGCCAGCAGTAACCGGGTTGAAGCCGAGCAGTACTTC
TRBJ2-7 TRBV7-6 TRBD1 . CASSPGTGSYEQYF TGTGCCAGCAGCCCCGGGACAGGGAGCTACGAGCAGTACTTC
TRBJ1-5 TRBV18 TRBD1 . CASSPTGWNAHQPQHF TGTGCCAGCTCACCGACAGGGTGGAACGCCCATCAGCCCCAGCATTTT
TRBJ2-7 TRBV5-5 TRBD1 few CASSRDRDRYEQYF TGTGCCAGCAGCAGGGACAGGGATAGGTACGAGCAGTACTTC
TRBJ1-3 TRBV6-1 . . CASSGRTIYF TGTGCCAGCAGTGGCCGGACCATATATTTT
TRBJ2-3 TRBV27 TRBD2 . CASSTGTSGRFPGTQYF TGTGCCAGCAGTACCGGGACTAGCGGGAGATTCCCTGGTACGCAGTATTTT
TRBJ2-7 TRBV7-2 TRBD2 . CASSFGAASGSYEQYF TGTGCCAGCAGCTTTGGGGCGGCTAGCGGGAGTTACGAGCAGTACTTC
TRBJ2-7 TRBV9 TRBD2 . CASSVEPSGNYEQYF TGTGCCAGCAGCGTAGAACCTAGCGGGAACTACGAGCAGTACTTC
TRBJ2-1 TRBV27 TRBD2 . CASSLGTSGYNEQFF TGTGCCAGCAGTTTAGGGACTAGCGGGTACAATGAGCAGTTCTTC
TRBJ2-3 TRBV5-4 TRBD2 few CASGSGGTDTQYF TGTGCCAGCGGGAGCGGGGGGACAGATACGCAGTATTTT
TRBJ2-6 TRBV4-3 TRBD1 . CASSQYRTGTGANVLTF TGCGCCAGCAGCCAATACCGGACAGGGACTGGGGCCAACGTCCTGACTTTC
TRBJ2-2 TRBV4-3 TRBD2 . CASSQGLREGNTGELFF TGCGCCAGCAGCCAAGGCCTCCGGGAGGGAAACACCGGGGAGCTGTTTTTT
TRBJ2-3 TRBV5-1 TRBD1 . CASSGTFTGADTQYF TGCGCCAGCAGCGGAACATTCACAGGGGCAGATACGCAGTATTTT
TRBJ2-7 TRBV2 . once CASSENYEQYF TGTGCCAGCAGTGAAAATTACGAGCAGTACTTC
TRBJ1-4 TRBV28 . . CASSLSGIIGEKLFF TGTGCCAGCAGTTTATCAGGGATTATAGGTGAAAAACTGTTTTTT
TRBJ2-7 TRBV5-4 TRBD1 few CASSYRGRLGEQYF TGTGCCAGCAGCTACAGGGGGCGGTTAGGCGAGCAGTACTTC
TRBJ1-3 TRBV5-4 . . CASSFRGSSGNTIYF TGTGCCAGCAGCTTCAGGGGAAGCTCTGGAAACACCATATATTTT
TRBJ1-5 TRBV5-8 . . CASSPRTVSSNQPQHF TGTGCCAGCAGCCCGCGGACAGTAAGTAGCAATCAGCCCCAGCATTTT
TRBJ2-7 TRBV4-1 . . CASSQEGRVHEQYF TGCGCCAGCAGCCAAGAGGGCAGGGTACACGAGCAGTACTTC
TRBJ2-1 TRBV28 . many CASSRFRSGNYNEQFF TGTGCCAGCAGTCGCTTTAGGAGCGGAAACTACAATGAGCAGTTCTTC
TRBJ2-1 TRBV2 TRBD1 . CASSEPGGLSETVDEQFF TGTGCCAGCAGTGAGCCAGGGGGCCTTAGCGAAACAGTGGATGAGCAGTTCTTC
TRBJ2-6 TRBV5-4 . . CASSLGSGMASGANVLTF TGTGCCAGCAGCTTGGGTTCCGGGATGGCTTCGGGGGCCAACGTCCTGACTTTC
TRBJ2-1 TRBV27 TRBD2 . CASSGLAGGNEQFF TGTGCCAGCAGTGGACTAGCGGGAGGCAATGAGCAGTTCTTC
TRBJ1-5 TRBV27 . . CASSFRGGGQPQHF TGTGCCAGCAGTTTTCGAGGGGGTGGGCAGCCCCAGCATTTT
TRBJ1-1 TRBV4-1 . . CASSQDGREAFF TGCGCCAGCAGCCAAGACGGTCGAGAAGCTTTCTTT
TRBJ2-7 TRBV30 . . CAWSVINPEQYF TGTGCCTGGAGTGTTATAAATCCCGAGCAGTACTTC
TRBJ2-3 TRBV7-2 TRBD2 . CASSSGGGRDRRTDTQYF TGTGCCAGCAGCTCTGGAGGTGGGAGGGACCGCCGGACAGATACGCAGTATTTT
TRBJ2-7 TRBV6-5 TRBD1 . CASSYSGQGDEQYF TGTGCCAGCAGTTACTCGGGCCAGGGGGACGAGCAGTACTTC
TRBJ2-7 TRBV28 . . CASAGSYEQYF TGTGCCAGCGCGGGCTCCTACGAGCAGTACTTC
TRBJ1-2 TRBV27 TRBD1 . CASSSWGQGNYGYTF TGTGCCAGCAGTTCGTGGGGACAGGGCAACTATGGCTACACCTTC
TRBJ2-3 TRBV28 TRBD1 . CASSPPPGGKGRADTQYF TGTGCCAGCAGTCCCCCCCCAGGGGGCAAAGGTAGGGCAGATACGCAGTATTTT
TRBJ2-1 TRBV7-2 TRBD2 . CASSRGSGSYNEQFF TGTGCCTCCTCGCGGGGGAGCGGCTCCTACAATGAGCAGTTCTTC
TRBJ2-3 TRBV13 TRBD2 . CASSSRSARGGLPDTQYF TGTGCCAGCAGCTCACGCTCGGCGCGGGGGGGCCTTCCAGATACGCAGTATTTT
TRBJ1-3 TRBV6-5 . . CASSPTPGSGNTIYF TGTGCCAGCAGTCCCACTCCGGGCTCTGGAAACACCATATATTTT
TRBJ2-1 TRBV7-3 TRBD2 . CASSPGTSGRSHNEQFF TGTGCCAGCAGCCCCGGGACTAGCGGGAGGTCCCACAATGAGCAGTTCTTC
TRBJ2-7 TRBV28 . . CASSFDRGTDEQYF TGTGCCAGCAGTTTCGACCGGGGAACGGACGAGCAGTACTTC